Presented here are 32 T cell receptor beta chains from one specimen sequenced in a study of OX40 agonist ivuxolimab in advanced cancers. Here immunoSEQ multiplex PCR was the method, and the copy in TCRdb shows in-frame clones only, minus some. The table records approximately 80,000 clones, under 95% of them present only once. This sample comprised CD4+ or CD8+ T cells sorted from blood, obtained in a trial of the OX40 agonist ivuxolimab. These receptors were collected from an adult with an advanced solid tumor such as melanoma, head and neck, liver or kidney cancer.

The CDR3 DNA reads as TGTGCCAGCAGTTTCGGTCAGGGCCAAAAACTGTTTTTT. This translates into CASSFGQGQKLFF. This chain connects TRBV28 to TRBJ1-4; perhaps TRBD1 as D (5 bases). Per germline, CDR1 MDHEN and CDR2 SYDVKM. The V end lost 3 bases, the J end lost 9 bases, and 11 bases lay between the germline ends. The CDR3 extends over 13 amino acids.

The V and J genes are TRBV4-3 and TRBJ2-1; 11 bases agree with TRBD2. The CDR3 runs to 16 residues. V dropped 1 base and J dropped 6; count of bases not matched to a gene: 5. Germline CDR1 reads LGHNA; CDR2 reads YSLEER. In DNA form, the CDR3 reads TGCGCCAGCAGCCAAGGGCCTAGCGGGGGGACCAATGAGCAGTTCTTC. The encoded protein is CASSQGPSGGTNEQFF.

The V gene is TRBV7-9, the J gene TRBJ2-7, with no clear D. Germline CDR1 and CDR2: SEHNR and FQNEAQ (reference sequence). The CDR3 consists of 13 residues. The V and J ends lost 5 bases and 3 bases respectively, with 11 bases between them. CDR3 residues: CASSPPDLYEQYV. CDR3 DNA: TGTGCCAGCAGCCCTCCCGACCTCTACGAGCAGTACGTC.

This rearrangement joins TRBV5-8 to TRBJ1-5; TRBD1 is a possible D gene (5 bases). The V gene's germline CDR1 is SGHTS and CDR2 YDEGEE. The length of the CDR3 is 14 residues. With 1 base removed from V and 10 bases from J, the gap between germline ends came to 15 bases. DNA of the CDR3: TGTGCCAGCAGCTTGAGGCAGGGCGAGCAACCCCAGCATTTT. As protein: CASSLRQGEQPQHF. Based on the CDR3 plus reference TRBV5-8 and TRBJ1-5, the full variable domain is EAGVTQSPTHLIKTRGQQATLRCSPISGHTSVYWYQQALGLGLQFLLWYDEGEERNRGNFPPRFSGRQFPNYSSELNVNALELEDSALYLCASSLRQGEQPQHFGDGTRLSIL.

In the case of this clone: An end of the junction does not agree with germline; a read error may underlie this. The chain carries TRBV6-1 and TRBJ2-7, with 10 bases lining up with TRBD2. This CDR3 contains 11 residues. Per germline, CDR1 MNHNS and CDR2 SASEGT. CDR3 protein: CASSEGTSGTF. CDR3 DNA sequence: TGTGCCAGCAGTGAGGGAACTAGCGGGACCTTC.

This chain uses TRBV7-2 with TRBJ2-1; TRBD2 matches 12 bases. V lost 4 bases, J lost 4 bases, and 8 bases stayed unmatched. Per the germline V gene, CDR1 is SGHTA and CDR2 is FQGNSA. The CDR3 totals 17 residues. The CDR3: CASSWETGTSGYNEQFF. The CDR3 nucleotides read TGTGCCAGCAGCTGGGAAACCGGGACTAGCGGGTACAATGAGCAGTTCTTC.

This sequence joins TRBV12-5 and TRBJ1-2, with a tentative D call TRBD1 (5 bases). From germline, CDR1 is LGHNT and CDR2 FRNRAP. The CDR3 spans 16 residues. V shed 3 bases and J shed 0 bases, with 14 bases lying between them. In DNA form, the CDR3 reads TGTGCTAGTGGTTTCGACCACAGGAGAGCTAACTATGGCTACACCTTC. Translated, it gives CASGFDHRRANYGYTF.

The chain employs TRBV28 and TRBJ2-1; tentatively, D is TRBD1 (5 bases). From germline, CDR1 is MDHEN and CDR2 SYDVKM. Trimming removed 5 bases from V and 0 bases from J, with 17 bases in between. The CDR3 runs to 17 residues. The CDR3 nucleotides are TGTGCCAGCAGTCCGATTAGGGGATGGAGCTCCTACAATGAGCAGTTCTTC. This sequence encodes CASSPIRGWSSYNEQFF.

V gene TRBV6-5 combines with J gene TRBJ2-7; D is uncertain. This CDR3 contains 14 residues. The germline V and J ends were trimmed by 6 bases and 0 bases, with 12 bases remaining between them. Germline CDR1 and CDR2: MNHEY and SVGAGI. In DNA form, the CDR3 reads TGTGCCAGCAGCCATTCCCCTAGCTCCTACGAGCAGTACGTC. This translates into CASSHSPSSYEQYV.

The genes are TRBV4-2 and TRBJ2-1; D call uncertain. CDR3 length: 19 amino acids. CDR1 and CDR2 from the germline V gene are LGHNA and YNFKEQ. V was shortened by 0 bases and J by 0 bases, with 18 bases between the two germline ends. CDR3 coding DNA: TGTGCCAGCAGCCAAGATTCATCGGGCAGGCCCGCCTCCTACAATGAGCAGTTCTTC. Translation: CASSQDSSGRPASYNEQFF.

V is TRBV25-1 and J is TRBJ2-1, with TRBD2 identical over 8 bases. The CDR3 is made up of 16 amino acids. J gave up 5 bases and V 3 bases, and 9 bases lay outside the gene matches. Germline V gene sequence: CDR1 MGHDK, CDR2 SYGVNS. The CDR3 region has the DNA TGTGCCAGCAGTGATATTCGGGAGGGCCCCAACAATGAGCAGTTCTTC. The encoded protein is CASSDIREGPNNEQFF.

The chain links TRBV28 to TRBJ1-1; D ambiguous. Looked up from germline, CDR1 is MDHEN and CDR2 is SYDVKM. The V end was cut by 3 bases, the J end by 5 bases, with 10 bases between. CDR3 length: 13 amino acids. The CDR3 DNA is TGTGCCAGCAGTTTCCACGGGCGAACTGAAGCTTTCTTT. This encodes CASSFHGRTEAFF.

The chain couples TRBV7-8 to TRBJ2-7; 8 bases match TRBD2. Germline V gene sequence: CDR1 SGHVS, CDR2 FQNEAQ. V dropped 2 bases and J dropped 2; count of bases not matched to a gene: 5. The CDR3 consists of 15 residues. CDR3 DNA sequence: TGTGCCAGCAGCTTATATGCGGGAGGAACCTACGAGCAGTACGTC. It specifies CASSLYAGGTYEQYV.

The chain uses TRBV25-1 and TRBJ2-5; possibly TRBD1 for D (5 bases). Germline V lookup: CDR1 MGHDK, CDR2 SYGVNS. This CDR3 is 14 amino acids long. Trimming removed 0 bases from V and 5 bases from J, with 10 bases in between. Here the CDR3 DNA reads TGTGCCAGCAGTGAATATGGGCAGGGCGAGACCCAGTACTTC. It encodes CASSEYGQGETQYF.

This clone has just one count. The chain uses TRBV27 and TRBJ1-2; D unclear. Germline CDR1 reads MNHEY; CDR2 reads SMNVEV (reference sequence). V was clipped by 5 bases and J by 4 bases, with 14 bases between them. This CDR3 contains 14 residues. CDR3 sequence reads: CASSPGEGPYGYTF. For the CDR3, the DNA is TGTGCCAGCAGTCCTGGGGAGGGCCCCTATGGCTACACCTTC.

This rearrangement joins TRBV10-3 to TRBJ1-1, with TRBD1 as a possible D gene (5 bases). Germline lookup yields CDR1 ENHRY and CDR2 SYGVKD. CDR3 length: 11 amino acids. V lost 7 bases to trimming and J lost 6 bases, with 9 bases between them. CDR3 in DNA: TGTGCCATCATTGGGGGGTCTGAAGCTTTCTTT. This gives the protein CAIIGGSEAFF.

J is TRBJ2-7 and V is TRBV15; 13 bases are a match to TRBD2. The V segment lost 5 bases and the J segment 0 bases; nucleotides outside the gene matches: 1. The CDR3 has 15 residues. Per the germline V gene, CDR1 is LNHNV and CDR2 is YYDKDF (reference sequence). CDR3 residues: CATSWTSGGSYEQYF. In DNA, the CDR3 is TGTGCCACCAGCTGGACTAGCGGGGGCTCCTACGAGCAGTACTTC.

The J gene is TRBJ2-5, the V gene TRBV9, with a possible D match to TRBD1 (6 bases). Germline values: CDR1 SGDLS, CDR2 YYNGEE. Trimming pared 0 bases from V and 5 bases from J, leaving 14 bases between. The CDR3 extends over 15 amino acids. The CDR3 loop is CASSVEGTGKETQYF. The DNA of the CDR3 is TGTGCCAGCAGCGTAGAGGGTACAGGGAAGGAGACCCAGTACTTC. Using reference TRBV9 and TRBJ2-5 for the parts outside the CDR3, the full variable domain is DSGVTQTPKHLITATGQRVTLRCSPRSGDLSVYWYQQSLDQGLQFLIQYYNGEERAKGNILERFSAQQFPDLHSELNLSSLELGDSALYFCASSVEGTGKETQYFGPGTRLLVL.

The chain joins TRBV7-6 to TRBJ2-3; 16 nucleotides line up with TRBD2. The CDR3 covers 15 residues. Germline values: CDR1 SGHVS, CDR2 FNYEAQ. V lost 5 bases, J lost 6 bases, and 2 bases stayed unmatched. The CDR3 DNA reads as TGTGCCAGCAGCCCGGGACTAGCGGGAGGGGATACGCAGTATTTT. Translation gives CASSPGLAGGDTQYF.

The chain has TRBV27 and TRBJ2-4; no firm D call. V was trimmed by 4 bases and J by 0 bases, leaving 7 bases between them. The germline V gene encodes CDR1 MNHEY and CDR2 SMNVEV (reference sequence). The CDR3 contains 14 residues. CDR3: CASSYGLAKNIQYF. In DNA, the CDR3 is TGTGCCAGCAGTTACGGGTTAGCCAAAAACATTCAGTACTTC.

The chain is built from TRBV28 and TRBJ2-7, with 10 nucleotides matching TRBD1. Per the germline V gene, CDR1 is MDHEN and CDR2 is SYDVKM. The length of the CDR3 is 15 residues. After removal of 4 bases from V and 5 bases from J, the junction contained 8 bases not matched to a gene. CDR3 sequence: CASSSWDRGTHEQYF. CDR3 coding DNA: TGTGCCAGCAGTTCGTGGGACAGGGGAACTCACGAGCAGTACTTC.

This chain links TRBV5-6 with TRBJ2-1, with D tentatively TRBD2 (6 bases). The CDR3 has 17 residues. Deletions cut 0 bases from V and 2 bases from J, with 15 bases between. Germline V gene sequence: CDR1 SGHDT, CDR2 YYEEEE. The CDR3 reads CASSLVNSGLPYNEQFF. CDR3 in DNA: TGTGCCAGCAGCTTGGTTAATTCGGGACTCCCCTACAATGAGCAGTTCTTC.

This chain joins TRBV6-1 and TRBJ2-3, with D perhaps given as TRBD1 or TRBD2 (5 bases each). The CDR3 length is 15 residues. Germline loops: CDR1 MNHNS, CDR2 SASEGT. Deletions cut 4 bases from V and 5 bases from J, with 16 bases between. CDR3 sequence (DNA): TGTGCCAGCAGTGGCCGGGACCAACTGGTAGATACGCAGTATTTT. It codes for CASSGRDQLVDTQYF.

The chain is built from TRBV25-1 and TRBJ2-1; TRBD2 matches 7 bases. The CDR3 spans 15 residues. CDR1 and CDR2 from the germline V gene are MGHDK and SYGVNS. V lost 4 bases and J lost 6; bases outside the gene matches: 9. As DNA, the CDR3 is TGTGCCAGCAGTGGTCGGGACTACGCAAGCAATGAGCAGTTCTTC. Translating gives CASSGRDYASNEQFF. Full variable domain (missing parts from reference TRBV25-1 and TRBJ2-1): EADIYQTPRYLVIGTGKKITLECSQTMGHDKMYWYQQDPGMELHLIHYSYGVNSTEKGDLSSESTVSRIRTEHFPLTLESARPSHTSQYLCASSGRDYASNEQFFGPGTRLTVL.

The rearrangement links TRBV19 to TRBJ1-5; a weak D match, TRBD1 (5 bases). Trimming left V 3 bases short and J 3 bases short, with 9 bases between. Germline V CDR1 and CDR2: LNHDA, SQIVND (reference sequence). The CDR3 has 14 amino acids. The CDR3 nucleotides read TGTGCCAGTAGTATTACCAGGGTCAATCAGCCCCAGCATTTT. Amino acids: CASSITRVNQPQHF.

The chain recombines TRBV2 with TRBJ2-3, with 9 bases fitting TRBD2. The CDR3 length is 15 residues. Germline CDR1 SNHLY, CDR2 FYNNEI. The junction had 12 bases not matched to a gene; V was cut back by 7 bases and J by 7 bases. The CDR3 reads CASIASGLAPHTQYF. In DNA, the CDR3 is TGTGCCAGCATAGCTTCGGGACTAGCTCCTCATACGCAGTATTTT.

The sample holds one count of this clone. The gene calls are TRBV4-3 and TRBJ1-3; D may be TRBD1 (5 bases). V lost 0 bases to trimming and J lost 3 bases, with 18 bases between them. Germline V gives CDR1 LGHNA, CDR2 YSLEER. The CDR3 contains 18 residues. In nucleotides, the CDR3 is TGCGCCAGCAGCCAAGATCCCTCTTACGACAGTGTTGGAAACACCATATATTTT. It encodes CASSQDPSYDSVGNTIYF.

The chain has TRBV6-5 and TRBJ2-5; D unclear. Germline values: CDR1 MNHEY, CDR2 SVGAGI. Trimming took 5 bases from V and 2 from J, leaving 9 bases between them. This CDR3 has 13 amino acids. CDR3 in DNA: TGTGCCAGCAGTAGACCACCACAAGAGACCCAGTACTTC. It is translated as CASSRPPQETQYF.

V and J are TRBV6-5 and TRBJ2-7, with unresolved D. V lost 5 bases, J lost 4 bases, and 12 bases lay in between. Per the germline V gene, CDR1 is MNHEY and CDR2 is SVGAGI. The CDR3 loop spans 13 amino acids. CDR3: CASSHPTNYEQYF. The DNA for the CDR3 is TGTGCCAGCAGTCACCCAACCAATTACGAGCAGTACTTC.

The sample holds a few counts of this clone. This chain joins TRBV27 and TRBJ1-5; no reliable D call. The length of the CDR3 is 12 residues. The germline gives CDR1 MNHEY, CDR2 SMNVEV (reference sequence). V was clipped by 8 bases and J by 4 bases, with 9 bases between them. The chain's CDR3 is CASGTLNQPQHF. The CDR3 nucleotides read TGTGCCAGCGGAACCTTAAATCAGCCCCAGCATTTT.

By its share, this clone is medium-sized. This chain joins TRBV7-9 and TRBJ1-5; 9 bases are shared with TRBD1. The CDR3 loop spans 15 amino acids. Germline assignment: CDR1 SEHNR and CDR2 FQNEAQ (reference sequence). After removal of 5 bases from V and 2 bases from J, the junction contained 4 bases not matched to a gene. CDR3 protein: CASSAGTGRNQPQHF. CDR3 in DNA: TGTGCCAGCAGCGCCGGGACAGGGCGCAATCAGCCCCAGCATTTT.

CDR3 sequence: CASSESVRGEKLFF. The DNA for the CDR3 is TGTGCCAGCAGTGAATCGGTCCGAGGGGAAAAACTGTTTTTT. V usage is TRBV2 and J usage is TRBJ1-4; D is uncertain. From germline, CDR1 is SNHLY and CDR2 FYNNEI. The CDR3 sequence is 14 residues long. Trimming shortened V by 2 bases and J by 8 bases, and 12 bases separated the two germline ends.